A selection of T cell receptor beta chains follows, all from one sample in a study of shared clonotypes between healthy human individuals. Produced via immunoSEQ multiplex PCR; TCRdb's table is partial and in-frame only. The data hold some 740,000 clones, with around 92% observed a single time. Sequenced: naive CD8+ T cells sorted from blood. All receptors derive from a man aged 25-45 years in good health. Each CDR3 is given with its conserved first and last residue. D genes are given only for firm matches. Where a row states a size, it is once, few, many or the class of an expanded clone; other rows omit it.

TRBJ2-3,TRBD2,TRBV7-2,once,17,TGTGCCAGCAGCGCGTTGACTAGCGGGAGGACCACAGATACGCAGTATTTT,CASSALTSGRTTDTQYF
TRBJ2-7,TRBD2,TRBV7-6,NA,16,TGTGCCAGCAGCTTCGGGACTAGCGGGAGTCCCTACGAGCAGTACTTC,CASSFGTSGSPYEQYF
TRBJ1-2,NA,TRBV11-2,NA,16,TGTGCCAGCAGCTTAACTGGTACCACTTCGAAATATGGCTACACCTTC,CASSLTGTTSKYGYTF
TRBJ2-7,TRBD2,TRBV9,NA,16,TGTGCCAGCAGCGGAAGACTAGCGGGAGAAATTTACGAGCAGTACTTC,CASSGRLAGEIYEQYF
TRBJ2-1,TRBD2,TRBV7-9,NA,16,TGTGCCAGCAGCTTAGCGCGCGGTAGCGGGAGCTATGAGCAGTTCTTC,CASSLARGSGSYEQFF
TRBJ2-5,TRBD1,TRBV7-8,NA,17,TGTGCCAGCAATTGGGACAGACGTACTATTTACCAAGAGACCCAGTACTTC,CASNWDRRTIYQETQYF
TRBJ2-1,TRBD2,TRBV6-5,NA,15,TGTGCCAGCAGTTACTTGGCGGGAGGGTCCAATGAGCAGTTCTTC,CASSYLAGGSNEQFF
TRBJ2-3,NA,TRBV11-1,NA,15,TGTGCCAGCAGCGACGCGTGGGTCGTCCCAGATACGCAGTATTTT,CASSDAWVVPDTQYF
TRBJ1-1,TRBD1,TRBV6-6,NA,16,TGTGCCAGCAGTTACTCGTTTGGACAGGGGGTTACTGAAGCTTTCTTT,CASSYSFGQGVTEAFF
TRBJ2-7,TRBD2,TRBV29-1,once,13,TGCAGCGTTGCTCGGGGGGAGTCCTACGAGCAGTACTTC,CSVARGESYEQYF
TRBJ2-1,NA,TRBV30,NA,13,TGTGCCTGGAGACCGGGACCATACAATGAGCAGTTCTTC,CAWRPGPYNEQFF
TRBJ2-5,TRBD2,TRBV11-2,NA,15,TGTGCCAGCAGCTTTCTAGCGGGAGGTCAAGAGACCCAGTACTTC,CASSFLAGGQETQYF
TRBJ2-2,TRBD2,TRBV2,once,15,TGTGCCACCGGGAGGAGGACTAGCGGGACCGGGGAGCTGTTTTTT,CATGRRTSGTGELFF
TRBJ2-7,TRBD2,TRBV7-9,NA,13,TGTGCCAGCAGCATACTGACTAGCCGGGCGCAGTACTTC,CASSILTSRAQYF
TRBJ2-3,NA,TRBV28,NA,15,TGTGCCAGCAGGCCTCTAGAGGGGGTCACAGATACGCAGTATTTT,CASRPLEGVTDTQYF
TRBJ1-5,NA,TRBV2,NA,16,TGTGCCAGCAGTGAAGCGCTTGGGGGCTACAATCAGCCCCAGCATTTT,CASSEALGGYNQPQHF
TRBJ1-1,NA,TRBV7-2,NA,15,TGTGCCAGCAGCTTAAAACAGTGGGGAGAGCCTGAAGCTTTCTTT,CASSLKQWGEPEAFF
TRBJ2-1,TRBD2,TRBV11-2,NA,17,TGTGCCAGCAGCCAACGAGAACTAGCGGGAGGCTACAATGAGCAGTTCTTC,CASSQRELAGGYNEQFF
TRBJ2-7,TRBD1,TRBV18,NA,16,TGTGCCAGCTCACCACCCACGGGACAGGGGGCGTATGAGCAGTACTTC,CASSPPTGQGAYEQYF
TRBJ2-7,NA,TRBV29-1,NA,13,TGCAGCGGGCTTGGTGGCGGGAAATACGAGCAGTACTTC,CSGLGGGKYEQYF
TRBJ2-1,NA,TRBV5-4,NA,16,TGTGCCAGCAGCTCCGCAACCTTATTGGACAGAAATGAGCAGTTCTTC,CASSSATLLDRNEQFF
TRBJ2-5,TRBD1,TRBV10-1,NA,13,TGCGCCAGCAGCGGGACAGGGGGTGAGACCCAGTACTTC,CASSGTGGETQYF
TRBJ2-3,TRBD2,TRBV5-6,NA,17,TGTGCCAGCAGCTTACGACTAGCGGGAGATCCCGTTGATACGCAGTATTTT,CASSLRLAGDPVDTQYF